The 4 T cell receptor beta chains below all came from one sample that was sequenced in a study of shared clonotypes between healthy human individuals. TCRdb keeps only in-frame clones here, not all; method: immunoSEQ multiplex PCR. This sample has around 1 million clones, with approximately 80% found just once. Specimen: memory CD4+ T cells sorted from blood. Subset: CD45RA-negative fraction. The receptors were sampled from a man in his late teens or twenties in good health.

V gene TRBV5-1 combines with J gene TRBJ2-7; the D gene could be TRBD1 or TRBD2 (5 bases each). The V and J ends lost 0 bases and 4 bases respectively, with 11 bases between them. CDR3 length: 14 residues. Per germline, CDR1 SGHRS and CDR2 YFSETQ. The CDR3 nucleotides read TGCGCCAGCAGCTTGGGAGGGGTCGGGTACGAGCAGTACTTC. It translates to CASSLGGVGYEQYF.

The CDR3 loop is CASSWQNYGYTF. The CDR3 DNA reads TGTGCCAGCAGTTGGCAGAACTATGGCTACACCTTC. The V and J genes are TRBV28 and TRBJ1-2; no clear D gene. Deletions cut 4 bases from V and 2 bases from J, with 5 bases between. CDR3 length equals 12 residues. Looked up from germline, CDR1 is MDHEN and CDR2 is SYDVKM.

This clone occurred a few times. The chain has TRBV4-3 and TRBJ2-2; 7 bases are shared with TRBD2. The CDR3 length is 15 residues. Per germline, CDR1 LGHNA and CDR2 YSLEER. J gave up 6 bases and V 1 base, and 5 bases lay outside the gene matches. CDR3 in amino acids: CASSQGGSNPGELFF. In nucleotides, the CDR3 is TGCGCCAGCAGCCAAGGCGGGAGTAACCCCGGGGAGCTGTTTTTT.

This clone was counted between two and nine times. V usage is TRBV10-3 and J usage is TRBJ1-1; D is perhaps TRBD1 (6 bases). The V and J ends lost 5 bases and 3 bases respectively, with 13 bases between them. This CDR3 region has 14 residues. Germline V gene data show CDR1 as ENHRY and CDR2 as SYGVKD. This CDR3 is CAISNRAKDTEAFF. The CDR3 bases are TGTGCCATCAGTAACAGGGCGAAGGACACTGAAGCTTTCTTT.